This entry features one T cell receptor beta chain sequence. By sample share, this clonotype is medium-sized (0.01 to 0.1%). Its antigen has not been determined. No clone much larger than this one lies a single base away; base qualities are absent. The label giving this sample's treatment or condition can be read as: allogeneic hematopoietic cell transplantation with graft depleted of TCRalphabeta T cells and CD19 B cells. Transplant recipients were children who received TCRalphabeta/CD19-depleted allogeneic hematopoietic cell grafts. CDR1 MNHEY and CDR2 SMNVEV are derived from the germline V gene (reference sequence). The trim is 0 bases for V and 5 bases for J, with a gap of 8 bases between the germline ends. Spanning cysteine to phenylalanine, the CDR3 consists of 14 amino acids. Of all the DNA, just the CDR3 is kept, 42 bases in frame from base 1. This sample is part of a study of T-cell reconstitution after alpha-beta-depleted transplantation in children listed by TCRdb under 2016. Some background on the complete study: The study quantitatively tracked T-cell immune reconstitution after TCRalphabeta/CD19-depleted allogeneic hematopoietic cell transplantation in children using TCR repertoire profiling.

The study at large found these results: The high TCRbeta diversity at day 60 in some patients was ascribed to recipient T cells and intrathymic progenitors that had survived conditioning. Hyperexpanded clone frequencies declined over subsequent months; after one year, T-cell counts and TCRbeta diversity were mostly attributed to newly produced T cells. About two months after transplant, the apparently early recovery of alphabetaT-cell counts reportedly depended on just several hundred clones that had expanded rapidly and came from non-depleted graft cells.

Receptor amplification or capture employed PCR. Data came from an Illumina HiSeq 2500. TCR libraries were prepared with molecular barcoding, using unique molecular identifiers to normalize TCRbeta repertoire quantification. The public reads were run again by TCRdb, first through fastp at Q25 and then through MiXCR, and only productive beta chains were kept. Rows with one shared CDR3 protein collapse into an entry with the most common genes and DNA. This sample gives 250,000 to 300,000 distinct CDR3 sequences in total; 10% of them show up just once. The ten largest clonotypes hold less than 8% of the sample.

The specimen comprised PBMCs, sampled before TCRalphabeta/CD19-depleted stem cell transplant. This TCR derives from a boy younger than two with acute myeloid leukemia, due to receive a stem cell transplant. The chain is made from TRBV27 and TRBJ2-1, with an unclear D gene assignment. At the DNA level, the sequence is TGTGCCAGCAGTTTATCGTGGGCAAACAATGAGCAGTTCTTC. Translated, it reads CASSLSWANNEQFF.